These T cell receptor beta chains were read from a single sample in a study of T cells after yellow fever vaccination. TCRdb redid the calling of the 5' RACE reads with MiXCR, one entry per CDR3 protein. Here the sample spans about 430,000 distinct CDR3 sequences, 18% being singletons. Material: PBMCs, obtained before the yellow fever booster vaccination. All receptors derive from a man aged 18 to 30 who received the YFV17D yellow fever vaccine. CDR3s include the opening cysteine and the closing phenylalanine or tryptophan. D genes are given only for firm matches. Size is stated for part of the rows, as once, few or many counts, or as a class when the clone is expanded.

d_call	clone_size	j_call	v_call	cdr3_nt	cdr3_aa
TRBD1	-	TRBJ2-1	TRBV5-1	TGCGCCAGCAGCCCGGACCCGGGACAGGGGTACAATGAGCAGTTCTTC	CASSPDPGQGYNEQFF
-	once	TRBJ2-5	TRBV7-9	TGTGCCAGCAGCCTCTCGGTGGGCGGGGACCAAGAGACCCAGTACTTC	CASSLSVGGDQETQYF
-	-	TRBJ2-3	TRBV4-1	TGCGCCAGCAGCCAAGAGAGGTTGATGCATAGCGCAGATACGCAGTATTTT	CASSQERLMHSADTQYF
-	-	TRBJ1-1	TRBV7-9	TGTGCCAGCAGCTTAGGCCCCTGGGGCACTGAAGCTTTCTTT	CASSLGPWGTEAFF
-	few	TRBJ2-7	TRBV12-3/TRBV12-4	TGTGCCAGCAGTAGGGTGCAAAGCTCCTACGAGCAGTACTTC	CASSRVQSSYEQYF
-	few	TRBJ1-2	TRBV15	TGTGCCACCAGCAGAGATCGGGGGGCTCACGGCTACACCTTC	CATSRDRGAHGYTF
-	-	TRBJ2-1	TRBV5-1	TGCGCCAGCAGCGCCTATGGGGAAGAGAATGAGCAGTTCTTC	CASSAYGEENEQFF
TRBD2	few	TRBJ2-5	TRBV5-1	TGCGCCAGCAGCTCAGGAGCGGGGGAAGAGACCCAGTACTTC	CASSSGAGEETQYF
TRBD2	few	TRBJ2-3	TRBV27	TGTGCCAGCTGGCCCCGGAGGCGGGGGGTTACAGATACGCAGTATTTT	CASWPRRRGVTDTQYF
-	few	TRBJ1-1	TRBV6-5	TGTGCCAGCAGATGGGGGGAAAACACTGAAGCTTTCTTT	CASRWGENTEAFF